This entry lists 30 T cell receptor beta chains sequenced from one sample in a study of blood T cell repertoires in COVID-19. Clones were read by immunoSEQ multiplex PCR, and TCRdb kept only the in-frame ones, dropping some. The top ten clones hold 12% to 15% of a sample with tens of thousands of clones, more than 75% of them seen once. Sequencing input: peripheral blood. These receptors were obtained from a human donor with acute or convalescent COVID-19. The donor label of this sample is uncertain.

The V and J genes are TRBV18 and TRBJ1-5, with D maybe TRBD1 (6 bases). The CDR3 is 13 amino acids. Germline CDR1 reads KGHSH; CDR2 reads LQKENI. V was shortened by 4 bases and J by 4 bases, with 8 bases between the two germline ends. The CDR3 loop reads CASSRTENQPQHF. The DNA for the CDR3 is TGTGCCAGCTCACGGACAGAGAATCAGCCCCAGCATTTT.

The chain joins TRBV14 to TRBJ2-3, with 9 bases that match TRBD2. Per germline, CDR1 SGHDN and CDR2 FVKESK. Unmatched junction bases numbered 4, after V lost 1 base and J lost 2 bases. CDR3 length equals 16 residues. The chain's CDR3 is CASSQVAGAATDTQYF. The CDR3 DNA is TGTGCCAGCAGCCAAGTAGCGGGAGCCGCCACAGATACGCAGTATTTT.

The rearrangement links TRBV28 to TRBJ1-2, with TRBD1 matching over 7 bases. The CDR3 totals 17 residues. V shed 5 bases, J shed 2 bases, and the junction held 14 bases outside the gene matches. Germline V gene sequence: CDR1 MDHEN, CDR2 SYDVKM. The CDR3 DNA reads TGTGCCAGCAGTACAATTGGGGCGGGACAGAGAAACTATGGCTACACCTTC. It encodes CASSTIGAGQRNYGYTF.

The chain has TRBV6-6 and TRBJ2-4; TRBD1 aligns across 8 bases. Trimming cost V 0 bases and J 7 bases; bases outside gene matches: 8. Germline CDR1 reads MNHNY; CDR2 reads SVGAGI (reference sequence). This CDR3 contains 16 residues. This CDR3 is CASSYSLGQGWNIQYF. CDR3 bases: TGTGCCAGCAGTTACTCGCTCGGACAGGGTTGGAACATTCAGTACTTC.

The rearrangement links TRBV5-6 to TRBJ2-1, with TRBD2 matching over 8 bases. The CDR3 totals 16 residues. The J segment lost 6 bases and the V segment lost 4 bases, leaving 12 bases of the junction unmatched. Germline CDR1 SGHDT, CDR2 YYEEEE. CDR3 nucleotides: TGTGCCAGCAGCCCCCGTTCGTGGAGCGGGGGCAATGAGCAGTTCTTC. This sequence encodes CASSPRSWSGGNEQFF.

The chain has TRBV19 and TRBJ2-5, with D perhaps matching TRBD2 (5 bases). Trimming removed 5 bases from V and 1 base from J, with 14 bases in between. The CDR3 extends over 15 amino acids. Germline V gives CDR1 LNHDA, CDR2 SQIVND (reference sequence). The CDR3 nucleotides read TGTGCCAGTAGTTTTCAGTCTAGCATCCAAGAGACCCAGTACTTC. Amino acid sequence: CASSFQSSIQETQYF.

The J gene is TRBJ1-2, the V gene TRBV27; TRBD1 matches 7 bases. The CDR3 has 20 residues. The trim removed 0 bases at V and 8 bases at J, leaving 24 bases unmatched. Germline V lookup: CDR1 MNHEY, CDR2 SMNVEV (reference sequence). CDR3 nucleotide sequence: TGTGCCAGCAGTTTATCGGAGTTTAGAGGAGGGGGCGAAATCCCGCAAGGCTACACCTTC. It is translated as CASSLSEFRGGGEIPQGYTF.

This chain connects TRBV19 to TRBJ2-5; possibly TRBD1 for D (5 bases). The V end was cut by 5 bases, the J end by 0 bases, with 13 bases between. CDR3 size: 15 residues. Germline CDR1 and CDR2: LNHDA and SQIVND (reference sequence). The CDR3 sequence is CASSPPGHNQETQYF. The CDR3 DNA is TGTGCCAGTAGTCCCCCAGGACACAACCAAGAGACCCAGTACTTC.

V gene TRBV19 combines with J gene TRBJ1-2; 8 nucleotides agree with TRBD1. CDR1 is LNHDA and CDR2 is SQIVND in the germline V gene (reference sequence). The trim removed 3 bases at V and 8 bases at J, leaving 11 bases unmatched. This CDR3 has 15 amino acids. The CDR3 reads CASSISPGQVEGYTF. The CDR3 DNA sequence: TGTGCCAGTAGTATCTCACCGGGACAGGTTGAGGGCTACACCTTC. Together with reference TRBV19 and TRBJ1-2, the CDR3 gives the full variable domain: DGGITQSPKYLFRKEGQNVTLSCEQNLNHDAMYWYRQDPGQGLRLIYYSQIVNDFQKGDIAEGYSVSREKKESFPLTVTSAQKNPTAFYLCASSISPGQVEGYTFGSGTRLTVV.

The CDR3 spells CASSQAGGNNEQFF. CDR3 nucleotides: TGCGCCAGCAGCCAAGCGGGGGGGAACAATGAGCAGTTCTTC. The rearrangement links TRBV4-1 to TRBJ2-1; the match to TRBD2 covers 8 bases. Germline V gene lookup returns CDR1 MGHRA and CDR2 YSYEKL. The V segment lost 1 base and the J segment 5 bases; nucleotides outside the gene matches: 1. The CDR3 has 14 amino acids.

The sample holds a few counts of this clone. The J gene is TRBJ1-2, the V gene TRBV10-3; the D gene is possibly TRBD1 (6 bases). CDR1 is ENHRY, CDR2 SYGVKD, per germline. This CDR3 contains 17 residues. The germline V and J ends were trimmed by 5 bases and 4 bases, with 23 bases remaining between them. The CDR3 region has the DNA TGTGCCATCAGTTTTGAGGGGGGGCAATCCCCTGGCTATGGCTACACCTTC. Translating gives CAISFEGGQSPGYGYTF.

This clone was recorded once. The chain joins TRBV18 to TRBJ2-1; D gene unclear. This CDR3 contains 13 residues. V was clipped by 3 bases and J by 9 bases, with 12 bases between them. Germline V lookup: CDR1 KGHSH, CDR2 LQKENI. As DNA, the CDR3 is TGTGCCAGCTCACCGGGCGTCGAAGCTGAGCAGTTCTTC. This codes for CASSPGVEAEQFF.

The chain joins TRBV18 to TRBJ1-3; D is perhaps TRBD1 (6 bases). V lost 5 bases, J lost 1 base, and 15 bases lay in between. The CDR3 extends over 16 amino acids. The germline CDR1 and CDR2 sequences are KGHSH and LQKENI. DNA of the CDR3: TGTGCCAGCTCAACCAGACAGGTCGGATCTGGAAACACCATATATTTT. It codes for CASSTRQVGSGNTIYF.

The chain links TRBV19 to TRBJ2-1; 8 positions agree with TRBD2. Germline V lookup: CDR1 LNHDA, CDR2 SQIVND (reference sequence). V was pared by 8 bases and J by 9 bases, with 15 bases of the junction left unmatched. CDR3 length: 15 residues. Written as DNA, the CDR3 is TGTGCCAGTCTGAGGACGGGGGGGCCCCGAGTTGAGCAGTTCTTC. It encodes CASLRTGGPRVEQFF. The full variable domain, in which reference TRBV19 and TRBJ2-1 provide the parts outside the CDR3, is DGGITQSPKYLFRKEGQNVTLSCEQNLNHDAMYWYRQDPGQGLRLIYYSQIVNDFQKGDIAEGYSVSREKKESFPLTVTSAQKNPTAFYLCASLRTGGPRVEQFFGPGTRLTVL.

This chain connects TRBV5-1 to TRBJ1-2; possibly TRBD1 for D (5 bases). Trimming shortened V by 0 bases and J by 3 bases, and 9 bases separated the two germline ends. The CDR3 contains 14 residues. Germline V lookup: CDR1 SGHRS, CDR2 YFSETQ. The CDR3 protein is CASSLEGVDYGYTF. The DNA of the CDR3 is TGCGCCAGCAGCTTGGAAGGGGTAGACTATGGCTACACCTTC.

The genes are TRBV10-1 and TRBJ2-5; 9 positions match TRBD2. Germline V CDR1 and CDR2: WNHNN, SYGVQD (reference sequence). The V segment lost 3 bases and the J segment 1 base; nucleotides outside the gene matches: 3. This CDR3 region has 15 residues. The CDR3 region is CASSDQRGAQETQYF. CDR3 DNA sequence: TGCGCCAGCAGTGATCAGCGGGGGGCCCAAGAGACCCAGTACTTC.

The chain links TRBV6-5 to TRBJ1-2; TRBD1 is a possible D gene (5 bases). Trimming removed 0 bases at V and 4 bases at J, with 12 bases between. The germline V gene encodes CDR1 MNHEY and CDR2 SVGAGI. The CDR3 totals 15 residues. CDR3 DNA sequence: TGTGCCAGCAGTTACTCACCGGGGGTCGGCTATGGCTACACCTTC. Translated: CASSYSPGVGYGYTF.

This chain uses TRBV6-5 with TRBJ2-5; D might be TRBD1 (6 bases). The CDR3 loop spans 15 amino acids. V was shortened by 6 bases and J by 0 bases, with 14 bases between the two germline ends. Germline V gene data show CDR1 as MNHEY and CDR2 as SVGAGI. In DNA form, the CDR3 reads TGTGCCAGCAGCCCAACCACAGGGTACCAAGAGACCCAGTACTTC. Residues: CASSPTTGYQETQYF.

The chain recombines TRBV30 with TRBJ2-1, with 8 bases identical to TRBD2. Germline V lookup: CDR1 GTSNPN, CDR2 SVGIG (reference sequence). The CDR3 loop spans 16 amino acids. Losses at the gene ends were 7 bases for V and 1 base for J; bases not matched to a gene: 12. The CDR3 bases are TGTGCCTATGCCGGTCGGGGGGGCCAGTCCTACAATGAGCAGTTCTTC. Translating it yields CAYAGRGGQSYNEQFF.

V gene TRBV27 combines with J gene TRBJ1-3; D unclear. V was trimmed by 3 bases and J by 4 bases, leaving 7 bases between them. The germline V gene has CDR1 MNHEY and CDR2 SMNVEV (reference sequence). CDR3 length equals 13 residues. The CDR3 DNA reads TGTGCCAGCAGTTTTGGCAGGGGAAACACCATATATTTT. It is translated as CASSFGRGNTIYF.

V is TRBV10-1 and J is TRBJ1-1; maybe TRBD1 (5 bases). CDR3 size: 13 residues. Deletions cut 3 bases from V and 5 bases from J, with 10 bases between. The germline gives CDR1 WNHNN, CDR2 SYGVQD (reference sequence). The CDR3 DNA is TGCGCCAGCAGTGATCAGGGAGGGACTGAAGCTTTCTTT. Translated, it gives CASSDQGGTEAFF.

The rearrangement links TRBV6-5 to TRBJ1-4; weak D call: TRBD1 (6 bases). This CDR3 spans 13 amino acids. Deletions cut 7 bases from V and 10 bases from J, with 16 bases between. The V gene's germline CDR1 is MNHEY and CDR2 SVGAGI. The CDR3 spells CASNPTGPGKLFF. The CDR3 DNA sequence: TGTGCCAGCAATCCGACAGGCCCCGGAAAACTGTTTTTT.

The genes are TRBV28 and TRBJ1-1; no reliable D call. Trimming took 3 bases from V and 7 from J, leaving 15 bases between them. The CDR3 contains 14 residues. The germline V gene encodes CDR1 MDHEN and CDR2 SYDVKM. CDR3: CASSLAERGIEAFF. In nucleotides, the CDR3 is TGTGCCAGCAGTTTGGCAGAACGGGGTATTGAAGCTTTCTTT.

The V and J genes are TRBV5-1 and TRBJ2-5; D is undetermined. CDR3 length equals 13 residues. Germline assignment: CDR1 SGHRS and CDR2 YFSETQ. Trimming shortened V by 2 bases and J by 0 bases, and 5 bases separated the two germline ends. Here the CDR3 reads CASSFSYQETQYF. The CDR3 coding sequence is TGCGCCAGCAGCTTCAGTTACCAAGAGACCCAGTACTTC.

This chain joins TRBV20-1 and TRBJ1-2; D is perhaps TRBD1 (6 bases). The CDR3 spans 19 residues. The germline gives CDR1 DFQATT, CDR2 SNEGSKA (reference sequence). Trimming cost V 3 bases and J 1 base, with 27 bases left between them. Here the CDR3 reads CSASLTRFAGGHINYGYTF. The CDR3 bases are TGCAGTGCTAGTCTAACGCGTTTTGCGGGGGGACACATTAACTATGGCTACACCTTC.

This chain joins TRBV3-1 (or the pseudogene TRBV3-2) and TRBJ1-1; 7 bases align to TRBD1. The trim removed 5 bases at V and 3 bases at J, leaving 15 bases unmatched. The CDR3 length is 17 residues. Germline loops: CDR1 LGHDT, CDR2 YNNKEL (reference sequence). For the CDR3, the DNA is TGTGCCAGCAGCGGACGGAGGGACAGCCAACTCCACACTGAAGCTTTCTTT. Translated: CASSGRRDSQLHTEAFF.

The rearrangement links TRBV30 to TRBJ2-3, with 12 positions matching TRBD2. The CDR3 length is 13 residues. After removal of 6 bases from V and 4 bases from J, the junction contained 2 bases not matched to a gene. Germline V gene lookup returns CDR1 GTSNPN and CDR2 SVGIG (reference sequence). For the CDR3, the DNA is TGTGCCTGTGGACTAGCGGGATCAGATACGCAGTATTTT. Translation: CACGLAGSDTQYF.

V is TRBV30 and J is TRBJ2-1, with 11 bases fitting TRBD2. CDR3 length: 14 residues. Germline CDR1 is GTSNPN and CDR2 is SVGIG (reference sequence). V dropped 8 bases and J dropped 7; count of bases not matched to a gene: 10. This chain's CDR3 is CATTTSGTANEQFF. The CDR3 nucleotides read TGTGCCACCACGACTAGCGGGACGGCAAATGAGCAGTTCTTC.

The chain recombines TRBV6-5 with TRBJ1-6, with D possibly being TRBD1 (6 bases). The CDR3 is 15 residues long. V was clipped by 2 bases and J by 7 bases, with 12 bases between them. From germline, CDR1 is MNHEY and CDR2 SVGAGI. The CDR3 is CASSYVRGDNSPLHF. The CDR3, as DNA: TGTGCCAGCAGTTACGTCAGGGGAGACAATTCACCCCTCCACTTT.

The chain joins TRBV7-6 to TRBJ1-3; D perhaps matches TRBD1 (6 bases). Trimming took 2 bases from V and 2 from J, leaving 7 bases between them. Germline CDR1 and CDR2: SGHVS and FNYEAQ. The CDR3 contains 14 residues. The CDR3 DNA reads TGTGCCAGCAGCTTAACAGGGACTGGAAACACCATATATTTT. It specifies CASSLTGTGNTIYF.